Presented here are 7 T cell receptor beta chains from one specimen sequenced in a study of blood T cell repertoires in COVID-19. Clones were read by immunoSEQ multiplex PCR, and TCRdb kept only the in-frame ones, dropping some. Of 150,000 to 200,000 clones in the sample, 80% to 85% were seen once. Sequenced: peripheral blood. The receptor source for this set is a human donor with acute or convalescent COVID-19. The donor label of this sample is uncertain.

This chain links TRBV14 with TRBJ2-7; D is unclear. The V end lost 4 bases, the J end lost 7 bases, and 8 bases lay between the germline ends. The germline CDR1 and CDR2 sequences are SGHDN and FVKESK. CDR3 size: 11 residues. The chain's CDR3 is CASSLLEEQYF. DNA for the CDR3: TGTGCCAGCAGCCTCTTAGAGGAGCAGTACTTC.

The rearrangement uses TRBV7-2 and TRBJ2-2; D might be TRBD2 (6 bases). Trimming shortened V by 5 bases and J by 7 bases, and 14 bases separated the two germline ends. The CDR3 extends over 14 amino acids. The germline gives CDR1 SGHTA, CDR2 FQGNSA. CDR3 nucleotide sequence: TGTGCCAGCAGCCCGGGACTCGCTCTCGGGGAGCTGTTTTTT. It encodes CASSPGLALGELFF.

The V and J genes are TRBV28 and TRBJ1-2; TRBD1 aligns across 7 bases. From germline, CDR1 is MDHEN and CDR2 SYDVKM. CDR3 length: 18 amino acids. With 1 base clipped from V and 6 bases from J, the junction kept 17 bases outside the gene matches. The CDR3 DNA sequence: TGTGCCAGCAGTTTATTTGGGACAGCCGCTCTGACCGTCCATGGCTACACCTTC. Translated, it gives CASSLFGTAALTVHGYTF.

Remarks on this clone: Relative to the germline gene, one junction end is altered; a read error may explain this. The rearrangement links TRBV29-1 to TRBJ1-2, with D possibly being TRBD1 (5 bases). The CDR3 loop spans 13 amino acids. Germline V gene data show CDR1 as SQVTM and CDR2 as ANQGSEA. CDR3 nucleotides: TGCAGCGTTGAAGATCGGACGACAGCCCGTGCCTTCTTC. Its translation is CSVEDRTTARAFF. Combining the CDR3 with reference TRBV29-1 and TRBJ1-2 gives the whole variable domain SAVISQKPSRDICQRGTSLTIQCQVDSQVTMMFWYRQQPGQSLTLIATANQGSEATYESGFVIDKFPISRPNLTFSTLTVSNMSPEDSSIYLCSVEDRTTARAFFGSGTRLTVV.

This clone came up a few times. This rearrangement joins TRBV10-3 to TRBJ1-1; D is uncertain. V was clipped by 6 bases and J by 3 bases, with 14 bases between them. The germline V gene encodes CDR1 ENHRY and CDR2 SYGVKD. The CDR3 covers 14 residues. DNA for the CDR3: TGTGCCATCAGGAGCAGGTCCACCTACACTGAAGCTTTCTTT. It yields the protein CAIRSRSTYTEAFF.

The chain carries TRBV5-1 and TRBJ2-3; D might be TRBD2 (5 bases). CDR1 and CDR2 (germline): SGHRS, YFSETQ. V was clipped by 2 bases and J by 6 bases, with 16 bases between them. The CDR3 is made up of 15 amino acids. The CDR3 coding sequence is TGCGCCAGCAGCTTACAGCGGTCCCACCAGGATACGCAGTATTTT. It specifies CASSLQRSHQDTQYF.

This clone was counted a single time. CDR3 in amino acids: CASSQDRVKEPQFF. The CDR3 coding sequence is TGTGCCAGCAGCCAAGACCGCGTGAAGGAGCCGCAGTTCTTC. This chain connects TRBV3-1 (or the pseudogene TRBV3-2) to TRBJ2-1; D not certain. Trimming took off 0 bases at V and 12 bases at J, with 15 bases between the two ends. The CDR3 contains 14 residues. Germline V CDR1 and CDR2: LGHDT, YNNKEL (reference sequence).